This entry features one T cell receptor beta chain sequence. Its specificity is not known. Germline-derived CDR1 and CDR2 are SGHNT and YENEEA. The ends were cut back, 6 bases at V and 2 bases at J, with 14 bases in the middle. This CDR3 has 14 amino acids. This specimen belongs to a study of OX40 agonist ivuxolimab in advanced cancers. The study, taken as a whole, reports: Certain nonresponding patients likewise had low normalized T-cell clonal expansion. At 0.1 to 3.0 mg/kg, CD4+ and CD8+ blood T cells expanded clonally by week 6.

The repertoire was sequenced with immunoSEQ multiplex PCR; TCRdb's copy has only in-frame clones and lacks some. The sample carries 12,000 or so clones, roughly two thirds recorded once. The receptor's source is an adult with an advanced solid tumor such as melanoma, head and neck, liver or kidney cancer. Here the sequenced sample was CD4+ or CD8+ T cells sorted from blood, taken in a trial of the OX40 agonist ivuxolimab. V is TRBV11-3 and J is TRBJ2-7; D is unresolved. The CDR3 reads CASSLLLRTYEQYF. For the CDR3, the DNA is TGTGCCAGCAGTCTACTACTTCGTACCTACGAGCAGTACTTC. The full variable domain, its missing parts supplied by reference TRBV11-3 and TRBJ2-7, is EAGVVQSPRYKIIEKKQPVAFWCNPISGHNTLYWYLQNLGQGPELLIRYENEEAVDDSQLPKDRFSAERLKGVDSTLKIQPAELGDSAVYLCASSLLLRTYEQYFGPGTRLTVT.